The 5 T cell receptor beta chains below were found in one sample sequenced in a study of blood T cell repertoires in COVID-19. The assay was immunoSEQ multiplex PCR, and TCRdb's table has in-frame clones only and misses some. The sample includes more than 200,000 clones, around 90% of them seen just once. The specimen sequenced was peripheral blood. Receptors originate from a man between 65 and 79 years old with acute or convalescent COVID-19.

This CDR3 reads CASSYTGTGRFDTQYF. DNA for the CDR3: TGTGCCAGCAGTTATACCGGGACAGGCCGTTTTGATACGCAGTATTTT. V is TRBV7-9 and J is TRBJ2-3, with TRBD1 matching over 8 bases. Germline CDR1 and CDR2: SEHNR and FQNEAQ (reference sequence). V lost 6 bases to trimming and J lost 6 bases; unmatched junction nucleotides: 14. The length of the CDR3 is 16 residues.

The CDR3 here is CAWSASSGLSGETSTDTQYF. The DNA for the CDR3 is TGTGCCTGGAGTGCCTCTTCGGGACTATCAGGAGAGACTAGCACAGATACGCAGTATTTT. V and J are TRBV30 and TRBJ2-3, with 7 bases that match TRBD2. This CDR3 is 20 amino acids long. Germline V gene data show CDR1 as GTSNPN and CDR2 as SVGIG (reference sequence). With V trimmed by 1 base and J by 0 bases, 19 bases remained unmatched.

This sequence joins TRBV12-3 or TRBV12-4 and TRBJ2-2; weak D call: TRBD2 (5 bases). Trimming took 7 bases from V and 6 from J, leaving 12 bases between them. The CDR3 has 13 residues. The CDR3 loop is CASTLGLSGELFF. CDR3 bases: TGTGCCAGCACCCTTGGACTTTCCGGGGAGCTGTTTTTT.

The chain combines TRBV4-2 with TRBJ2-3; D is unresolved. Trimming pared 0 bases from V and 7 bases from J, leaving 20 bases between. This CDR3 is built from 17 residues. CDR1 is LGHNA, CDR2 YNFKEQ, per germline. The CDR3, as DNA: TGTGCCAGCAGCCAAGAGAGAACAGCTCCTTCAACCCATACGCAGTATTTT. It yields the protein CASSQERTAPSTHTQYF.

The chain has TRBV7-9 and TRBJ1-1; D is ambiguous. Trimming removed 6 bases from V and 2 bases from J, with 10 bases in between. Per germline, CDR1 SEHNR and CDR2 FQNEAQ (reference sequence). The length of the CDR3 is 13 residues. As DNA, the CDR3 is TGTGCCAGCAGGTCAACACCAAACACTGAAGCTTTCTTT. This sequence encodes CASRSTPNTEAFF.